Shown below are 18 T cell receptor beta chains from a single sample sequenced in a study of identical twins. MiXCR was run by TCRdb on the 5' RACE reads, yielding one entry per CDR3 protein. The sample lists around 490,000 distinct CDR3 sequences, 14% seen once, with 0.98% in the top ten. This same sample was also part of a study on yellow fever vaccine responses in identical twins.

Sequenced: CD4+ T cells sorted from blood. These receptor sequences come from a woman in her late teens or twenties in good health.

The sample holds many counts of this clonotype. The chain recombines TRBV6-1 with TRBJ1-4; tentatively, D is TRBD1 (6 bases). This CDR3 spans 15 amino acids. Between the trimmed V and J ends, which lost 7 bases and 3 bases, there was a span of 15 bases. Germline V gene sequence: CDR1 MNHNS, CDR2 SASEGT. CDR3 nucleotides: TGTGCCAGCATGAGGAAGGGACAATCTAATGAAAAACTGTTTTTT. Its protein product is CASMRKGQSNEKLFF.

This clonotype was seen a handful of times. The chain recombines TRBV7-2 with TRBJ2-3, with 9 bases that match TRBD1. Trimming removed 2 bases from V and 5 bases from J; junction bases left unmatched: 8. Germline values: CDR1 SGHTA, CDR2 FQGNSA. This CDR3 has 16 residues. The CDR3 nucleotides are TGTGCCAGCAGCTTATTCAACAGGGGGCGCATAGATACGCAGTATTTT. Translated: CASSLFNRGRIDTQYF.

The J gene is TRBJ2-5, the V gene TRBV18; 8 bases agree with TRBD1. The CDR3 covers 15 residues. Unmatched junction bases numbered 3, after V lost 2 bases and J lost 1 base. Germline CDR1 reads KGHSH; CDR2 reads LQKENI. The CDR3, as DNA: TGTGCCAGCTCACCAGATACAGGGGGCCAAGAGACCCAGTACTTC. Residues: CASSPDTGGQETQYF.

The rearrangement links TRBV20-1 to TRBJ1-2; D gene unclear. V was shortened by 1 base and J by 8 bases, with 11 bases between the two germline ends. Germline V gives CDR1 DFQATT, CDR2 SNEGSKA (reference sequence). The CDR3 is made up of 12 amino acids. For the CDR3, the DNA is TGCAGTGCTAGAGTGGGAATCTGGGGCTACACCTTC. Residues: CSARVGIWGYTF.

This clonotype has a handful of counts. The V call is TRBV20-1, the J call TRBJ2-7; 8 nucleotides line up with TRBD2. Germline CDR1 and CDR2: DFQATT and SNEGSKA (reference sequence). The CDR3 length is 15 residues. The ends lost 0 bases at V and 6 bases at J; junction bases unmatched: 10. CDR3 amino acids: CSARESLSGGLEQYF. CDR3 DNA sequence: TGCAGTGCTAGAGAATCCTTGTCGGGAGGGCTCGAGCAGTACTTC.

This clonotype was detected only once. The chain uses TRBV3-1 and TRBJ2-3; possibly TRBD1 or TRBD2 for D (5 bases each). The CDR3 runs 13 residues. Between the trimmed V and J ends, which lost 5 bases and 4 bases, there was a span of 10 bases. Germline CDR1 is LGHDT and CDR2 is YNNKEL (reference sequence). The CDR3: CASSTRGADTQYF. The CDR3 DNA reads as TGTGCCAGCAGCACACGAGGGGCAGATACGCAGTATTTT.

The chain employs TRBV12-3 or TRBV12-4 and TRBJ2-5, with D uncertain. V was cut by 7 bases and J by 3 bases, with 9 bases left in between. The CDR3 spans 12 residues. The CDR3 DNA is TGTGCCAGCACCCGGCAAGAAGAGACCCAGTACTTC. As protein: CASTRQEETQYF.

The rearrangement uses TRBV2 and TRBJ2-5; TRBD2 is a possible D gene (6 bases). Trimming stripped 7 bases from V and 10 bases from J, with 25 bases between. Germline V gives CDR1 SNHLY, CDR2 FYNNEI. The CDR3 consists of 15 residues. Here the CDR3 reads CASIMDATSLGGQYF. For the CDR3, the DNA is TGTGCCAGCATCATGGACGCCACTTCCCTGGGGGGCCAGTACTTC.

The J gene is TRBJ2-7, the V gene TRBV4-3; tentative D call: TRBD1 (6 bases). Trimming removed 3 bases from V and 4 bases from J, with 10 bases in between. CDR3 size: 13 residues. Germline V gives CDR1 LGHNA, CDR2 YSLEER. Here the CDR3 DNA reads TGCGCCAGCAGCCAGGTCCAGGGGTACGAGCAGTACTTC. Translating gives CASSQVQGYEQYF.

There are a few counts of this clonotype. J is TRBJ1-6 and V is TRBV20-1; tentative D call: TRBD1 (5 bases). Germline CDR1 reads DFQATT; CDR2 reads SNEGSKA (reference sequence). The CDR3 totals 16 residues. Trimming took off 3 bases at V and 5 bases at J, with 17 bases between the two ends. CDR3 sequence: CSARDPRGGDNSPLHF. DNA of the CDR3: TGCAGTGCTAGGGATCCGCGGGGAGGGGATAATTCACCCCTCCACTTT.

The V gene is TRBV12-5, the J gene TRBJ1-3; TRBD1 agrees at 11 bases. The CDR3 is made up of 15 amino acids. Germline V gene lookup returns CDR1 LGHNT and CDR2 FRNRAP. V shed 5 bases and J 2 bases; nucleotides not matched to a gene: 2. This CDR3 reads CASGGQGATGNTIYF. Written as DNA, the CDR3 is TGTGCTAGTGGTGGACAGGGGGCTACTGGAAACACCATATATTTT.

The rearrangement links TRBV20-1 to TRBJ1-2; a weak D match, TRBD1 (6 bases). CDR1 DFQATT and CDR2 SNEGSKA come from the germline V gene (reference sequence). This CDR3 has 15 residues. V was pared by 0 bases and J by 4 bases, with 15 bases between. CDR3 protein: CSARDPGQPTYGYTF. DNA for the CDR3: TGCAGTGCTAGAGATCCCGGACAGCCAACCTATGGCTACACCTTC.

This clonotype was seen a handful of times. CDR3 residues: CASSPWGQGIDTQYF. The CDR3 bases are TGTGCCAGCAGTCCCTGGGGACAGGGAATCGATACGCAGTATTTT. This chain joins TRBV28 and TRBJ2-3; 9 bases agree with TRBD1. The CDR3 runs to 15 residues. The germline gives CDR1 MDHEN, CDR2 SYDVKM. V shed 5 bases, J shed 6 bases, and the junction held 9 bases outside the gene matches.

This clonotype was detected only a few times. The CDR3 reads CATSAGKRTSGIYEQYF. In DNA, the CDR3 is TGTGCCACATCAGCGGGGAAACGGACTAGCGGAATCTACGAGCAGTACTTC. The chain has TRBV7-2 and TRBJ2-7; 10 positions agree with TRBD2. The J segment lost 3 bases and the V segment lost 10 bases, leaving 18 bases of the junction unmatched. The CDR3 runs to 17 residues. The germline V gene has CDR1 SGHTA and CDR2 FQGNSA. Using reference TRBV7-2 and TRBJ2-7 for the parts outside the CDR3, the full variable domain is GAGVSQSPSNKVTEKGKDVELRCDPISGHTALYWYRQSLGQGLEFLIYFQGNSAPDKSGLPSDRFSAERTGGSVSTLTIQRTQQEDSAVYLCATSAGKRTSGIYEQYFGPGTRLTVT.

The sample holds a few counts of this clonotype. The rearrangement uses TRBV5-1 and TRBJ1-2; possibly TRBD1 for D (5 bases). Germline V gene data show CDR1 as SGHRS and CDR2 as YFSETQ. Trimming pared 4 bases from V and 5 bases from J, leaving 12 bases between. The CDR3 length is 13 residues. The CDR3 region has the DNA TGCGCCAGCAGCCAGGACAACTCATATGGCTACACCTTC. Its translation: CASSQDNSYGYTF.

The chain joins TRBV6-1 to TRBJ2-3; D not certain. The V gene's germline CDR1 is MNHNS and CDR2 SASEGT. This CDR3 has 14 residues. The V end lost 11 bases, the J end lost 0 bases, and 15 bases lay between the germline ends. The CDR3 DNA is TGTGCCGGCTCAGAACTGTCTAGCACAGATACGCAGTATTTT. Its translation is CAGSELSSTDTQYF.

The chain uses TRBV11-2 and TRBJ2-7; 9 bases line up with TRBD2. Germline V gene lookup returns CDR1 SGHAT and CDR2 FQNNGV. This CDR3 has 18 amino acids. Trimming cost V 5 bases and J 3 bases; bases outside gene matches: 17. The CDR3 here is CASSPTLGLAGSGYEQYF. The CDR3 coding sequence is TGTGCCAGCAGCCCCACACTGGGGCTAGCGGGATCTGGCTACGAGCAGTACTTC.

This clonotype was seen a few times. The chain links TRBV5-1 to TRBJ2-7; D gene uncertain. Germline loops: CDR1 SGHRS, CDR2 YFSETQ. Deletions cut 0 bases from V and 4 bases from J, with 11 bases between. CDR3 length equals 14 residues. The CDR3 DNA reads TGCGCCAGCAGCTTGGAAGGATTGGAGTACGAGCAGTACTTC. Translating it yields CASSLEGLEYEQYF.